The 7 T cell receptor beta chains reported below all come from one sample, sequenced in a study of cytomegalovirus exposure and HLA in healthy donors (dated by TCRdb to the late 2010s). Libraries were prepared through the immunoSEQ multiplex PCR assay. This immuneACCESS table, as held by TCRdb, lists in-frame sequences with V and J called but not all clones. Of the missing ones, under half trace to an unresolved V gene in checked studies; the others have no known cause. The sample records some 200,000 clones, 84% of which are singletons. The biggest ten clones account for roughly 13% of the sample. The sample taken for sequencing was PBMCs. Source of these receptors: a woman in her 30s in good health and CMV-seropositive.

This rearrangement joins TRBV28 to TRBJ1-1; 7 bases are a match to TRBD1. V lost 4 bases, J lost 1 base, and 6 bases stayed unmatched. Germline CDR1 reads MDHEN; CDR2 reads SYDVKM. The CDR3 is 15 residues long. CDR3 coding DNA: TGTGCCAGCAGTTCCCACAGGGGAGGGAACACTGAAGCTTTCTTT. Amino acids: CASSSHRGGNTEAFF. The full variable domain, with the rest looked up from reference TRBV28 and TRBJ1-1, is DVKVTQSSRYLVKRTGEKVFLECVQDMDHENMFWYRQDPGLGLRLIYFSYDVKMKEKGDIPEGYSVSREKKERFSLILESASTNQTSMYLCASSSHRGGNTEAFFGQGTRLTVV.

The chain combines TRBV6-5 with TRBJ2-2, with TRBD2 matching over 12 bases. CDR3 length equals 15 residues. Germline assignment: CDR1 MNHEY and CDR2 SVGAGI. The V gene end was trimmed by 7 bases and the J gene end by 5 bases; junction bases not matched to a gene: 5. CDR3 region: CASTRLAGETGELFF. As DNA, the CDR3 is TGTGCCAGCACCCGACTAGCGGGAGAAACCGGGGAGCTGTTTTTT.

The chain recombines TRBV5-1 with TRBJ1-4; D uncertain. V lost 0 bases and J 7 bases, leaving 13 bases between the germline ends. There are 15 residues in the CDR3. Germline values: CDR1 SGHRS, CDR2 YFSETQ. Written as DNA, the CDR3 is TGCGCCAGCAGCTTGGCCCTCAGGTTCGCTGAAAAACTGTTTTTT. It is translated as CASSLALRFAEKLFF.

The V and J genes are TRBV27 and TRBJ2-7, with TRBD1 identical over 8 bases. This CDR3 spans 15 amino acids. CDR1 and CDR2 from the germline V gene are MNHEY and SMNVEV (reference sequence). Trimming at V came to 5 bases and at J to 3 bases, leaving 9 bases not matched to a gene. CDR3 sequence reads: CASSTSSRGHYEQYF. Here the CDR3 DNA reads TGTGCCAGCAGTACCTCCTCCAGGGGGCACTACGAGCAGTACTTC.

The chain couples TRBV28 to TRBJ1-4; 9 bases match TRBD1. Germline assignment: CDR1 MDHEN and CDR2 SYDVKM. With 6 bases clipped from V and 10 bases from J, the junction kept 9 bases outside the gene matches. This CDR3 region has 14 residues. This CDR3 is CASRPGTGTVKLFF. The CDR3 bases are TGTGCCAGCAGGCCCGGGACAGGGACGGTAAAACTGTTTTTT.

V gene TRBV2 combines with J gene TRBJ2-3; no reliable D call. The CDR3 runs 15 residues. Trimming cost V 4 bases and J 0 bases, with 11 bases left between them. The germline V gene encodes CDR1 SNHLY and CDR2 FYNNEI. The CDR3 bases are TGTGCCAGCAGTGGAACAAAATCAAGCACAGATACGCAGTATTTT. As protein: CASSGTKSSTDTQYF. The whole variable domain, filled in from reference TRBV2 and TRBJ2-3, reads EPEVTQTPSHQVTQMGQEVILRCVPISNHLYFYWYRQILGQKVEFLVSFYNNEISEKSEIFDDQFSVERPDGSNFTLKIRSTKLEDSAMYFCASSGTKSSTDTQYFGPGTRLTVL.

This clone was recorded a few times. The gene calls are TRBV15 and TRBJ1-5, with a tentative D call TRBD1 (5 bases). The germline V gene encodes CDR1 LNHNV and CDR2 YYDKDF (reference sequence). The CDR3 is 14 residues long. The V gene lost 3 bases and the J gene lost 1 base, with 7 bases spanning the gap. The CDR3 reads CATSRGLSNQPQHF. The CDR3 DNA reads TGTGCCACCAGCAGGGGACTGAGCAATCAGCCCCAGCATTTT.